These T cell receptor beta chains were read from a single sample in a study of radiation and T cells in renal cell carcinoma. Clones were read by immunoSEQ multiplex PCR, and TCRdb kept only the in-frame ones, dropping some. The sample has over 60,000 clones; around 76% are singletons. The specimen comprised blood, sampled from a patient whose treatment included radiotherapy and nephrectomy. The receptors here all came from a man in his fifties or sixties with renal cell carcinoma. CDR3s include the opening cysteine and the closing phenylalanine or tryptophan. Each record gives: D gene, clone size, V gene, J gene, CDR3 protein, CDR3 DNA. D genes are given only for firm matches. A row's size may be missing; if present it is once, few, many or a size class.

>-|-|TRBV7-9|TRBJ1-2
CASSLAGIIYGYTF
TGTGCCAGCAGCTTAGCAGGGATTATTTATGGCTACACCTTC
>TRBD1|-|TRBV19|TRBJ1-5
CASSSLRSGTVLGQPQHF
TGTGCCAGTAGTTCCTTACGGTCCGGGACAGTGTTAGGTCAGCCCCAGCATTTT
>TRBD1|-|TRBV30|TRBJ1-1
CAWRGTAQNTEAFF
TGTGCCTGGAGGGGGACAGCCCAGAACACTGAAGCTTTCTTT
>-|few|TRBV2|TRBJ1-4
CASILERLGEKLFF
-
>-|-|TRBV9|TRBJ2-3
CASSALGGRGGTDTQYF
TGTGCCAGCAGCGCTTTGGGAGGTCGGGGTGGCACAGATACGCAGTATTTT
>-|-|TRBV11-3|TRBJ2-5
CASSLKRQGGRETQYF
TGTGCCAGCAGCTTAAAAAGACAGGGAGGGAGAGAGACCCAGTACTTC
>TRBD1|few|TRBV5-1|TRBJ1-2
CASSLVGQGNGYTF
TGCGCCAGCAGCTTGGTAGGACAGGGCAATGGCTACACCTTC
>TRBD2|few|TRBV19|TRBJ2-2
CASSIWGSGRATGELFF
TGTGCCAGTAGTATATGGGGTAGCGGGAGGGCGACCGGGGAGCTGTTTTTT
>-|few|TRBV4-1|TRBJ2-1
CASSQVDLFSYNEQFF
TGCGCCAGCAGCCAAGTAGACTTATTCTCCTACAATGAGCAGTTCTTC
>-|-|TRBV19|TRBJ1-3
CASSIEVSPGNTIYF
TGTGCCAGTAGTATTGAGGTGAGCCCTGGAAACACCATATATTTT
>TRBD1|-|TRBV6-4|TRBJ1-1
CASSRNSGGGTEAFF
TGTGCCAGCAGTAGGAATTCAGGGGGAGGCACTGAAGCTTTCTTT
>-|-|TRBV9|TRBJ2-2
CASSPDGFNTGELFF
TGTGCCAGCAGCCCAGACGGTTTTAACACCGGGGAGCTGTTTTTT
>TRBD1|few|TRBV7-8|TRBJ1-4
CASSLETGILLDEKLFF
TGTGCCAGCAGCTTAGAGACAGGGATCCTCCTCGATGAAAAACTGTTTTTT
>-|-|TRBV30|TRBJ2-3
CAWKKARRITDTQYF
TGTGCCTGGAAAAAAGCAAGGCGAATCACAGATACGCAGTATTTT
>TRBD2|-|TRBV18|TRBJ2-2
CASSSLAGDTGELFF
TGTGCCAGCTCATCTCTAGCGGGAGACACCGGGGAGCTGTTTTTT
>-|few|TRBV4-2|TRBJ1-2
CASSQETGGYGYTF
TGTGCCAGCAGCCAAGAGACAGGCGGCTATGGCTACACCTTC
>-|-|TRBV30|TRBJ2-5
CAWNVDQTEETQYF
TGTGCCTGGAACGTTGACCAGACCGAAGAGACCCAGTACTTC
>-|medium-sized|TRBV7-2|TRBJ2-2
CASSSFHRVTGELFF
TGTGCCAGCAGCTCCTTCCACCGGGTCACCGGGGAGCTGTTTTTT
>-|-|TRBV5-1|TRBJ2-7
CASSLVRSYEQYF
TGCGCCAGCAGCTTGGTCAGGTCATACGAGCAGTACTTC
>-|-|TRBV9|TRBJ1-1
CASSAGGVPRTEAFF
TGTGCCAGCAGCGCCGGTGGGGTTCCCCGGACTGAAGCTTTCTTT
>-|-|TRBV7-2|TRBJ2-1
CASSLAFGVSYNEQFF
TGTGCCAGCAGCTTAGCGTTCGGGGTGTCCTACAATGAGCAGTTCTTC
>-|-|TRBV7-9|TRBJ2-5
CASSLGLDGLSGETQYF
TGTGCCAGCAGCTTAGGTCTGGATGGGTTGTCAGGGGAGACCCAGTACTTC
>TRBD1|-|TRBV30|TRBJ2-1
CAWGRGQGKVSYNEQFF
TGTGCCTGGGGGCGGGGACAGGGAAAGGTTTCCTACAATGAGCAGTTCTTC